These T cell receptor beta chains were read from a single sample in a study of T-cell reconstitution after alpha-beta-depleted transplantation in children. TCRdb re-called the PCR reads through MiXCR, storing one row per CDR3 protein. Among 450,000 to 600,000 distinct CDR3 sequences listed, 8% to 11% were seen once. The sequenced sample was PBMCs, obtained before TCRalphabeta/CD19-depleted stem cell transplant. The source is a child aged 2-15 years with inherited bone marrow failure, due to receive a stem cell transplant. CDR3s include the opening cysteine and the closing phenylalanine or tryptophan. Each record gives: J gene, V gene, CDR3 protein.

TRBJ2-7 TRBV12-3/TRBV12-4 CASSPTSGVDEQYF
TRBJ2-2 TRBV12-3/TRBV12-4 CASRPLAGGTGELFF
TRBJ1-2 TRBV29-1 CSVEDGTGNYGYTF
TRBJ1-1 TRBV4-3 CASSQGNEGNTEAFF
TRBJ2-5 TRBV12-3/TRBV12-4 CASSPLDPQTQYF
TRBJ2-1 TRBV13 CASSGLDNNEQFF
TRBJ1-2 TRBV29-1 CSVAGGYGYTF
TRBJ2-7 TRBV4-3 CASSQDGTANRYEQYF
TRBJ2-7 TRBV18 CASSGGTGGYEQYF
TRBJ1-5 TRBV12-3/TRBV12-4 CASSRAETGHQPQHF
TRBJ2-1 TRBV12-3/TRBV12-4 CASSLRDRQVNEQFF
TRBJ2-2 TRBV5-1 CASSPGGLTNTGELFF
TRBJ2-4 TRBV3-1 CASSQGRVFHRVAKNIQYF
TRBJ1-3 TRBV7-8 CASSSGQGEGNTIYF
TRBJ2-2 TRBV5-4 CASSLTGLSGELFF
TRBJ2-7 TRBV15 CATSPRPLAGWADQYF
TRBJ2-3 TRBV5-6 CASSFRLEHTDTQYF
TRBJ2-1 TRBV25-1 CASIGTWGYNEQFF
TRBJ2-1 TRBV12-3/TRBV12-4 CASSLLGGASSYNEQFF
TRBJ2-2 TRBV5-6 CASSLGVNTGELFF
TRBJ2-1 TRBV20-1 CSAQSGSGYNEQFF
TRBJ1-1 TRBV5-1 CASSLYDLNTEAFF
TRBJ2-3 TRBV6-2/TRBV6-3 CASSYFYGGSTDTQYF
TRBJ2-1 TRBV5-1 CASSRRTSGSENEQFF
TRBJ2-1 TRBV24-1 CATSDISGGEKNEQFF
TRBJ1-5 TRBV6-2/TRBV6-3 CASSERTTRRWNQPQHF
TRBJ2-3 TRBV5-1 CASSLAAGGVADTQYF
TRBJ2-1 TRBV29-1 CSVEEGALGDEQFF
TRBJ2-7 TRBV12-3/TRBV12-4 CASSFGTRYEQYF
TRBJ2-1 TRBV20-1 CSAEENEQFF
TRBJ2-2 TRBV20-1 CSARDGLAGLDGELFF
TRBJ2-5 TRBV30 CAWSARGKQETQYF
TRBJ1-5 TRBV12-3/TRBV12-4 CASSEGGNQPQHF
TRBJ1-1 TRBV6-1 CASSESYTEAFF
TRBJ2-5 TRBV20-1 CSPHKGQETQYF
TRBJ2-2 TRBV24-1 CATRETGSDDANTGELFF
TRBJ1-2 TRBV30 CAWSRGVNYGYTF
TRBJ2-5 TRBV7-2 CASSTNRIAETQYF
TRBJ1-2 TRBV7-9 CASSQTDGPSPGDGYTF
TRBJ2-7 TRBV11-3 CASSSRPRAVGAWDAFYEQYF
TRBJ2-5 TRBV2 CASSEFQKETQYF
TRBJ2-3 TRBV7-7 CASSLQAGVVDTQYF
TRBJ2-7 TRBV27 CASSLTGSPFYEQYF
TRBJ1-1 TRBV12-3/TRBV12-4 CASSPHRARTEAFF
TRBJ1-6 TRBV4-3 CASSQTVRGNSPLHF
TRBJ2-7 TRBV20-1 CSARGPGTATYEQYF
TRBJ2-7 TRBV23-1 CASSFRTAPYEQYF
TRBJ2-4 TRBV20-1 CSARWAPIQYF
TRBJ2-2 TRBV24-1 CATSAVIGVDTGELFF
TRBJ2-1 TRBV27 CASTYLAGGRNEQFF
TRBJ1-1 TRBV7-8 CASSSPGQGHTEAFF
TRBJ2-1 TRBV30 CAWSEAGNYNEQFF
TRBJ2-7 TRBV2 CASTFAYEQYF